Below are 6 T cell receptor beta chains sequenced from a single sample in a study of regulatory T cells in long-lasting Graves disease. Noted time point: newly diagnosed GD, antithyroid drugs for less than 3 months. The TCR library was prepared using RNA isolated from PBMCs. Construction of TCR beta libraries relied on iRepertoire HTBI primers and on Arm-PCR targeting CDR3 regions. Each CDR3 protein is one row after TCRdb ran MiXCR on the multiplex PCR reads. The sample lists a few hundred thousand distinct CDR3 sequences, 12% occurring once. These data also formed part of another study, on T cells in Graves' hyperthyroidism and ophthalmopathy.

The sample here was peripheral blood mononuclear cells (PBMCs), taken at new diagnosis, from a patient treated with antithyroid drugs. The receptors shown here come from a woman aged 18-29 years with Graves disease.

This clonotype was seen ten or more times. CDR3 region: CASTPLVHNEQFF. CDR3 nucleotides: TGTGCCAGCACCCCTTTAGTCCACAATGAGCAGTTCTTC. The chain recombines TRBV12-3 or TRBV12-4 with TRBJ2-1; no clear D. Trimming shortened V by 7 bases and J by 5 bases, and 12 bases separated the two germline ends. The CDR3 runs 13 residues.

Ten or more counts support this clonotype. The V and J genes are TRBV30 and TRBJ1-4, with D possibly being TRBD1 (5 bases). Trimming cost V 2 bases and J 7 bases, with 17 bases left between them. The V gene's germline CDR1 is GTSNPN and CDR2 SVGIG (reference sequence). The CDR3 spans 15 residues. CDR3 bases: TGTGCCTGGAGTAATTTAAGAGGGGAGAGTGAAAAACTGTTTTTT. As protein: CAWSNLRGESEKLFF.

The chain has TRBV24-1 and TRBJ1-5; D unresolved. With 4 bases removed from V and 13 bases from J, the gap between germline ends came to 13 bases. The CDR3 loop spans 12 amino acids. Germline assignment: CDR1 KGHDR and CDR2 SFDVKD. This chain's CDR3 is CATSDLGFLQHF. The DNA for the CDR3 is TGTGCCACCAGTGACTTAGGGTTCTTGCAGCATTTT.

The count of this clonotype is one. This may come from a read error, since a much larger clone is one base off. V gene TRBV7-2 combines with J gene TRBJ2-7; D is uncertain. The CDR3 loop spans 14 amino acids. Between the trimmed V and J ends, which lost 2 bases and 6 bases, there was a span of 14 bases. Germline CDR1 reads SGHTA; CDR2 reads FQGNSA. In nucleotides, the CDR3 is TGTGCCAGCAGCTTATGGAACTTCGGAGCCGAGCAGTACTTC. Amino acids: CASSLWNFGAEQYF.

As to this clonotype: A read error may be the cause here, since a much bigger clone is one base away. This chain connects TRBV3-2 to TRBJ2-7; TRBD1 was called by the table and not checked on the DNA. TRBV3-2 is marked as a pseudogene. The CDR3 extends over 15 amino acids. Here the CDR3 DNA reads TGTGCCAGCAGAACCGGGACAAGGGACTCCTACGAGCAGTACGTC. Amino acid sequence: CASRTGTRDSYEQYV.

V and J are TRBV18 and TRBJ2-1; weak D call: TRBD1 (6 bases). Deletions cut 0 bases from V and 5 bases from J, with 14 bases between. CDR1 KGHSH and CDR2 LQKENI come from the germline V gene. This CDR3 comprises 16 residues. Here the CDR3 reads CASSPPGTTRNNEQFF. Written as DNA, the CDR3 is TGTGCCAGCTCACCACCCGGGACAACCCGAAACAATGAGCAGTTCTTC.